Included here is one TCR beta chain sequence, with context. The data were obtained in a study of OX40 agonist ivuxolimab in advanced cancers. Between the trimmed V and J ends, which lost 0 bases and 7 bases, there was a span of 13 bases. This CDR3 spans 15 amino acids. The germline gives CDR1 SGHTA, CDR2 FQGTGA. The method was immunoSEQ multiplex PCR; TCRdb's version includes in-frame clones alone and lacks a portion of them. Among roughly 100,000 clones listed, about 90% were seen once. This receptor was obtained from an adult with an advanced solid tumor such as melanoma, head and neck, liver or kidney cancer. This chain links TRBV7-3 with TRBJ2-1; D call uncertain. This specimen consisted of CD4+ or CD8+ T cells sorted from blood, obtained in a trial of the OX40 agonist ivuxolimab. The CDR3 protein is CASSLTASFGNEQFF. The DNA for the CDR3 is TGTGCCAGCAGCTTAACGGCTTCCTTCGGGAATGAGCAGTTCTTC.